These 31 T cell receptor beta chains came from one sample sequenced in a study of neurological immune-mediated disorders (dated by TCRdb to between 2018 and 2021). To prepare the library, 5' RACE was applied. Sequencing used an Illumina HiSeq 2500. The public reads were reanalyzed by TCRdb: fastp trimming at Q25, MiXCR alignment, in-frame beta chains only. Records with the same CDR3 protein are collapsed into one entry carrying the most frequent genes and DNA. The sample table holds tens of thousands of distinct CDR3 sequences, of which roughly 18% were seen once. The ten biggest clones cover approximately 15% of the sample. Sequenced input: PBMCs. The receptors derive from a woman aged 35 to 49 in good health.

J is TRBJ1-4 and V is TRBV20-1; 8 bases align to TRBD1. With 6 bases clipped from V and 3 bases from J, the junction kept 9 bases outside the gene matches. This CDR3 is 15 amino acids long. In germline, CDR1 is DFQATT, CDR2 SNEGSKA (reference sequence). The CDR3 nucleotides read TGCAGTGCGCCCACGACAGGGGCGGCTAATGAAAAACTGTTTTTT. Its protein is CSAPTTGAANEKLFF.

This clonotype occurred many times. The J gene is TRBJ1-1, the V gene TRBV7-8; the match to TRBD1 covers 7 bases. J lost 1 base, V lost 1 base, and 3 bases had no gene match. The CDR3 runs to 15 residues. In germline, CDR1 is SGHVS, CDR2 FQNEAQ. CDR3 nucleotide sequence: TGTGCCAGCAGCTTAGGACAGGGTCAGAACACTGAAGCTTTCTTT. It specifies CASSLGQGQNTEAFF.

This clonotype was picked up many times. The V call is TRBV7-9, the J call TRBJ2-1, with D unresolved. Between the trimmed V and J ends, which lost 1 base and 7 bases, there was a span of 2 bases. This CDR3 has 11 amino acids. Germline CDR1 reads SEHNR; CDR2 reads FQNEAQ (reference sequence). The CDR3 loop is CASSLVNEQFF. CDR3 nucleotides: TGTGCCAGCAGCTTAGTAAATGAGCAGTTCTTC.

Many counts were recorded for this clonotype. V is TRBV28 and J is TRBJ1-2, with 7 bases fitting TRBD1. The V gene's germline CDR1 is MDHEN and CDR2 SYDVKM. The CDR3 sequence is 14 residues long. The ends lost 8 bases at V and 8 bases at J; junction bases unmatched: 14. CDR3: CASERRRGRGGYTF. DNA for the CDR3: TGTGCCAGCGAAAGGCGCAGGGGGAGAGGAGGCTACACCTTC.

The chain couples TRBV4-2 to TRBJ2-1, with TRBD1 matching 7 bases. The CDR3 is 13 residues long. Unmatched junction bases numbered 9, after V lost 0 bases and J lost 16 bases. Per the germline V gene, CDR1 is LGHNA and CDR2 is YNFKEQ. The CDR3 region has the DNA TGTGCCAGCAGCCAAGATAGGGGAGACAGGGAATTCTTC. Its protein product is CASSQDRGDREFF.

This clonotype was counted ten times or more. The chain joins TRBV12-3 or TRBV12-4 to TRBJ1-1; 7 nucleotides match TRBD1. The CDR3 has 14 residues. Germline trimming cut 4 bases from V and 3 bases from J; bases unmatched to any gene: 5. The CDR3 coding sequence is TGTGCCAGCAGTTACAGGGGATTCGACACTGAAGCTTTCTTT. This translates into CASSYRGFDTEAFF.

This clonotype was counted at least ten times. CDR3 coding DNA: TGCAGTGCCGCCAAGGACAGGGGTAATGAAAAACTGTTTTTT. It is translated as CSAAKDRGNEKLFF. The chain is built from TRBV20-1 and TRBJ1-4; 9 bases are shared with TRBD1. V was clipped by 6 bases and J by 4 bases; unmatched bases: 6. Germline V CDR1 and CDR2: DFQATT, SNEGSKA (reference sequence). This CDR3 is built from 14 residues.

This clonotype was observed a few times. CDR3 nucleotides: TGTGCCAGCAGCCCCCTCGCTAGCGGGTATATGGATACGCAGTATTTT. It codes for CASSPLASGYMDTQYF. The chain joins TRBV11-2 to TRBJ2-3; 8 bases agree with TRBD2. Germline V CDR1 and CDR2: SGHAT, FQNNGV. V lost 5 bases and J lost 6; bases outside the gene matches: 13. The CDR3 runs 16 residues.

This clonotype has at least ten counts. The chain joins TRBV6-1 to TRBJ2-3; 9 bases map to TRBD2. Germline V gene lookup returns CDR1 MNHNS and CDR2 SASEGT. The V gene end was trimmed by 8 bases and the J gene end by 4 bases; junction bases not matched to a gene: 10. This CDR3 is built from 15 residues. In nucleotides, the CDR3 is TGTGCCAGCGGGACTTTAGCGGGGGTCGCAGATACGCAGTATTTT. Its translation: CASGTLAGVADTQYF.

This clonotype was detected many times. This chain uses TRBV7-2 with TRBJ2-7; D is undetermined. Germline values: CDR1 SGHTA, CDR2 FQGNSA. The CDR3 sequence is 17 residues long. Trimming removed 1 base from V and 0 bases from J, with 16 bases in between. As DNA, the CDR3 is TGTGCCAGCAGCTTAGTGGCGCCAGTGGGTAGCTCCTACGAGCAGTACTTC. Translation gives CASSLVAPVGSSYEQYF.

This clonotype was picked up many times. This chain links TRBV11-3 with TRBJ2-3; 9 positions match TRBD1. The junction had 4 bases not matched to a gene; V was cut back by 1 base and J by 2 bases. Germline V gene data show CDR1 as SGHNT and CDR2 as YENEEA. CDR3 length: 16 residues. CDR3 coding DNA: TGTGCCAGCAGCTTAGGGGACAGGGTCGACACAGATACGCAGTATTTT. Protein sequence: CASSLGDRVDTDTQYF.

The J gene is TRBJ2-5, the V gene TRBV5-1, with unresolved D. Trimming left V 0 bases short and J 5 bases short, with 8 bases between. The CDR3 totals 13 residues. Germline V gene data show CDR1 as SGHRS and CDR2 as YFSETQ. In DNA form, the CDR3 reads TGCGCCAGCAGCTTGGGCGGCGGCGAGACCCAGTACTTC. Protein: CASSLGGGETQYF.

This clonotype was observed at least ten times. CDR3 sequence (DNA): TGTGCCACCAGCAGAAACCGGGACAGGGGTAATCAGCCCCAGCATTTT. Amino acids: CATSRNRDRGNQPQHF. The V gene is TRBV15, the J gene TRBJ1-5; 10 bases map to TRBD1. Germline values: CDR1 LNHNV, CDR2 YYDKDF (reference sequence). The CDR3 runs 16 residues. V dropped 2 bases and J dropped 4; count of bases not matched to a gene: 5.

There are many counts of this clonotype. The chain carries TRBV12-3 or TRBV12-4 and TRBJ1-5; 9 positions agree with TRBD1. V trimming: 5 bases; J trimming: 3 bases; junction bases outside the gene matches: 14. This CDR3 has 18 residues. The CDR3 is CASSPFDGTGSSNQPQHF. CDR3 sequence (DNA): TGTGCCAGCAGTCCTTTCGACGGGACAGGGAGTTCCAATCAGCCCCAGCATTTT.

The table lists this clonotype with a few counts. The V gene is TRBV18, the J gene TRBJ1-3, with 10 bases matching TRBD1. Germline loops: CDR1 KGHSH, CDR2 LQKENI. The ends lost 5 bases at V and 4 bases at J; junction bases unmatched: 8. CDR3 size: 16 residues. CDR3 sequence (DNA): TGTGCCAGCTCAAAGTCGGGACAGGGGACCGGAAACACCATATATTTT. This gives the protein CASSKSGQGTGNTIYF.

This clonotype was observed many times. The gene calls are TRBV5-1 and TRBJ1-1; 10 bases agree with TRBD1. Germline V gene lookup returns CDR1 SGHRS and CDR2 YFSETQ. The CDR3 consists of 15 residues. V was clipped by 4 bases and J by 8 bases; unmatched bases: 11. The CDR3 sequence is CASSVDRGSIGEAFF. CDR3 nucleotides: TGCGCCAGCAGCGTGGACAGGGGGTCGATCGGGGAAGCTTTCTTT.

This clonotype was counted at least ten times. The rearrangement uses TRBV7-2 and TRBJ2-1; 7 bases are shared with TRBD2. CDR1 is SGHTA, CDR2 FQGNSA, per germline. This CDR3 comprises 15 residues. V lost 5 bases, J lost 8 bases, and 12 bases stayed unmatched. CDR3 coding DNA: TGTGCCAGCAGCCCGGGGGGTACCAATCCCCATGAGCAGTTCTTC. This codes for CASSPGGTNPHEQFF. The full variable domain, with the rest looked up from reference TRBV7-2 and TRBJ2-1, is GAGVSQSPSNKVTEKGKDVELRCDPISGHTALYWYRQSLGQGLEFLIYFQGNSAPDKSGLPSDRFSAERTGGSVSTLTIQRTQQEDSAVYLCASSPGGTNPHEQFFGPGTRLTVL.

This clonotype has a count of ten or more. J is TRBJ1-5 and V is TRBV15; possibly TRBD1 for D (5 bases). V was trimmed by 2 bases and J by 7 bases, leaving 9 bases between them. CDR3 length: 13 amino acids. Looked up from germline, CDR1 is LNHNV and CDR2 is YYDKDF (reference sequence). The CDR3 loop is CATSRNRNQPQHF. DNA of the CDR3: TGTGCCACCAGCAGAAACAGGAACCAGCCCCAGCATTTT. The variable domain in full, with the rest retrieved from reference TRBV15 and TRBJ1-5, is DAMVIQNPRYQVTQFGKPVTLSCSQTLNHNVMYWYQQKSSQAPKLLFHYYDKDFNNEADTPDNFQSRRPNTSFCFLDIRSPGLGDTAMYLCATSRNRNQPQHFGDGTRLSIL.

The table lists this clonotype with many counts. The chain recombines TRBV4-2 with TRBJ1-2; D perhaps matches TRBD1 (5 bases). Germline CDR1 reads LGHNA; CDR2 reads YNFKEQ. The CDR3 runs 17 residues. V was clipped by 0 bases and J by 0 bases, with 14 bases between them. CDR3 protein: CASSQERGSLSNYGYTF. CDR3 DNA sequence: TGTGCCAGCAGCCAAGAGAGGGGCAGCTTGTCTAACTATGGCTACACCTTC.

The rearrangement joins TRBV20-1 to TRBJ2-1, with 9 bases fitting TRBD2. The CDR3 covers 13 residues. V lost 5 bases and J lost 8; bases outside the gene matches: 7. From germline, CDR1 is DFQATT and CDR2 SNEGSKA (reference sequence). CDR3 nucleotides: TGCAGTGCTCGGCGGGGGGGCAGCGATGAGCAGTTCTTC. It yields the protein CSARRGGSDEQFF.

The table lists this clonotype with a few counts. DNA of the CDR3: TGTGCCAGCAGACCCTTTTTTGAGCGGGGGCACACCGGGGAGCTGTTTTTT. Translating it yields CASRPFFERGHTGELFF. The genes are TRBV6-2 or TRBV6-3 and TRBJ2-2; 8 bases match TRBD2. V dropped 6 bases and J dropped 3; count of bases not matched to a gene: 12. CDR1 is MNHEY and CDR2 is SVGEGT in the germline V gene. The CDR3 extends over 17 amino acids.

Ten or more counts support this clonotype. The chain uses TRBV5-1 and TRBJ2-1; D possibly corresponds to TRBD2 (5 bases). From germline, CDR1 is SGHRS and CDR2 YFSETQ. This CDR3 contains 15 residues. V gave up 2 bases and J gave up 5 bases, with 14 bases separating them. The CDR3 here is CASSLYPGWNNEQFF. The CDR3 DNA reads TGCGCCAGCAGCTTATATCCGGGGTGGAACAATGAGCAGTTCTTC.

This chain joins TRBV12-3 or TRBV12-4 and TRBJ2-1, with unresolved D. The germline V and J ends were trimmed by 6 bases and 0 bases, with 15 bases remaining between them. There are 16 residues in the CDR3. CDR3: CASSPRRAASYNEQFF. DNA of the CDR3: TGTGCCAGCAGCCCCCGAAGGGCAGCCTCCTACAATGAGCAGTTCTTC.

This clonotype has at least ten counts. V and J are TRBV12-3 or TRBV12-4 and TRBJ2-1, with TRBD2 matching 8 bases. Unmatched junction bases numbered 0, after V lost 0 bases and J lost 8 bases. The CDR3 is 13 residues long. CDR3 bases: TGTGCCAGCAGTTTAGCCGGGGGGGATGAGCAGTTCTTC. This translates into CASSLAGGDEQFF.

This clonotype was counted ten times or more. This rearrangement joins TRBV9 to TRBJ2-7, with no clear D. The CDR3 runs to 14 residues. Between the trimmed V and J ends, which lost 0 bases and 12 bases, there was a span of 19 bases. Looked up from germline, CDR1 is SGDLS and CDR2 is YYNGEE. The CDR3 spells CASSVVEWTTSPYF. The DNA of the CDR3 is TGTGCCAGCAGCGTAGTAGAATGGACCACCTCTCCGTACTTC.

This clonotype was counted ten times or more. V is TRBV20-1 and J is TRBJ2-7, with 11 positions matching TRBD2. The germline V gene has CDR1 DFQATT and CDR2 SNEGSKA (reference sequence). The V segment lost 6 bases and the J segment 0 bases; nucleotides outside the gene matches: 4. CDR3 size: 14 residues. CDR3 in amino acids: CSALAGGNSYEQYF. In nucleotides, the CDR3 is TGCAGTGCCCTAGCGGGAGGTAACTCCTACGAGCAGTACTTC.

In its sample, this clonotype was seen many times. This chain joins TRBV7-2 and TRBJ1-3, with 9 bases matching TRBD1. After removal of 1 base from V and 0 bases from J, the junction contained 4 bases not matched to a gene. Germline CDR1 and CDR2: SGHTA and FQGNSA. The CDR3 totals 17 residues. DNA of the CDR3: TGTGCCAGCAGCTTAGGAGGACAGGGGATCTCTGGAAACACCATATATTTT. Translation: CASSLGGQGISGNTIYF.

This clonotype was seen many times. The chain recombines TRBV6-2 or TRBV6-3 with TRBJ2-5; D is possibly TRBD2 (5 bases). V lost 7 bases and J 2 bases, leaving 11 bases between the germline ends. The CDR3 totals 13 residues. In germline, CDR1 is MNHEY, CDR2 SVGEGT. CDR3 coding DNA: TGTGCCAGCAACGAGGGCCCACAAGAGACCCAGTACTTC. This codes for CASNEGPQETQYF.

This clonotype was seen at least ten times. The genes are TRBV4-3 and TRBJ2-3; no reliable D call. This CDR3 is 13 amino acids long. V dropped 0 bases and J dropped 5 bases, with 6 bases sitting between them. Germline V gene lookup returns CDR1 LGHNA and CDR2 YSLEER. This chain's CDR3 is CASSQERRDTQYF. Here the CDR3 DNA reads TGCGCCAGCAGCCAAGAACGGAGAGATACGCAGTATTTT.

This clonotype was observed at least ten times. This chain connects TRBV29-1 to TRBJ1-2; D is undetermined. V dropped 6 bases and J dropped 7 bases, with 12 bases sitting between them. The germline CDR1 and CDR2 sequences are SQVTM and ANQGSEA. The CDR3 is 11 amino acids. The CDR3 loop reads CSVRATGGYTF. DNA for the CDR3: TGCAGCGTCCGGGCCACTGGTGGCTACACCTTC.

Note on this clonotype: A much larger clone is a single base away; this may be a read error. The chain is built from TRBV20-1 and TRBJ2-2, with TRBD1 matching over 8 bases. The germline CDR1 and CDR2 sequences are DFQATT and SNEGSKA (reference sequence). This CDR3 is 15 amino acids long. Trimming cost V 2 bases and J 7 bases; bases outside gene matches: 9. The chain's CDR3 is CSARPDRVGNGELFF. The DNA for the CDR3 is TGCAGTGCTAGACCGGACAGGGTAGGGAACGGGGAGCTGTTTTTT.